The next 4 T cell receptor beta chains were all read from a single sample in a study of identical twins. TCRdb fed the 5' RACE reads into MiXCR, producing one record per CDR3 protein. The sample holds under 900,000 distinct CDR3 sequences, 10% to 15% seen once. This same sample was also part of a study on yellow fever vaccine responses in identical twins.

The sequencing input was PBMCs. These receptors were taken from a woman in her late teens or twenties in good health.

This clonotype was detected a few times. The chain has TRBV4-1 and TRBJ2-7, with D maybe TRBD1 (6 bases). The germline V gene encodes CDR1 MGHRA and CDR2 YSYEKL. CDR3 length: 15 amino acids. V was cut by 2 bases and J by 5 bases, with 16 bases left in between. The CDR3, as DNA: TGCGCCAGCAGCCAATACAGGGATTTATCGGACGAGCAGTACTTC. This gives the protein CASSQYRDLSDEQYF.

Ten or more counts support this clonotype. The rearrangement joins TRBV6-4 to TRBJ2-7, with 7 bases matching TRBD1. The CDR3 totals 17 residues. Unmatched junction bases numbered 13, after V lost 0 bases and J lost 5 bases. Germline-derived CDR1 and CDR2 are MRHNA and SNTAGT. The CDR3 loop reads CASSDSSPTGSEDEQYV. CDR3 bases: TGTGCCAGCAGTGACTCAAGCCCGACAGGGAGTGAGGACGAGCAGTACGTC.

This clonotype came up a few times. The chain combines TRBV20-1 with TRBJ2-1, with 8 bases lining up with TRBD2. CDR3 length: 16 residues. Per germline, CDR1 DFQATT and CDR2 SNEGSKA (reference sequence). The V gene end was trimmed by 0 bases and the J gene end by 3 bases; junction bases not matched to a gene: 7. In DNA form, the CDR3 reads TGCAGTGCTAGAGATCCGGCACTAGCGGTCTACAATGAGCAGTTCTTC. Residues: CSARDPALAVYNEQFF.

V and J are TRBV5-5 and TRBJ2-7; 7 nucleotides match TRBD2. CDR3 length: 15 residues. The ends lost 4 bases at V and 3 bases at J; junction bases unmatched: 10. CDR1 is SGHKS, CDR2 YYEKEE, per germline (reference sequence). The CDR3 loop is CASSPQASGYYEQYF. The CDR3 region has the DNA TGTGCCAGCAGCCCCCAGGCTAGCGGTTACTACGAGCAGTACTTC.